This paragraph covers one T cell receptor (beta chain) sequence. This sample is drawn from a study of blood T cell repertoires in COVID-19. Across the study: The United States, Italy and Spain provided the acute and convalescent COVID-19 samples. Nucleic acid was either cDNA or gDNA, and it came from T cells, B-cell-depleted T cells, or PBMCs.

In the original workflow: Estimates of nucleated cell counts were drawn from the amplification of reference gene primers. Data came from immunoSEQ multiplex PCR; TCRdb stores just in-frame clones and leaves some out. That table is the source of V, J and clone size, and D and trimming were worked out from the DNA. The repertoire holds roughly 300,000 clones, with 85% to 90% as singletons. This sequence was found in a human donor in a cohort sampled during active COVID-19. Sequences were obtained from peripheral blood.

The CDR3 DNA reads as TGTGCCAGCAGCTTTAGAGGGCTAGTCTACAATGAGCAGTTCTTC. As protein: CASSFRGLVYNEQFF. The rearrangement uses TRBV7-2 and TRBJ2-1; D is possibly TRBD2 (5 bases). Trimming took off 3 bases at V and 3 bases at J, with 12 bases between the two ends. The CDR3 has 15 amino acids. CDR1 and CDR2 (germline): SGHTA, FQGNSA.